The next 13 T cell receptor beta chains were all read from a single sample in a study of chemoradiotherapy in HPV16-positive cancers. Sequenced by immunoSEQ multiplex PCR; TCRdb stores in-frame clones only, minus some. The profile shows 25,000 to 30,000 clones, 93% of them singletons. This specimen was blood, taken from a patient who underwent chemoradiotherapy. All receptors come from a human donor with HPV-associated anogenital cancer.

J is TRBJ1-1 and V is TRBV7-2; tentatively, D is TRBD1 (5 bases). The CDR3 length is 14 residues. Per germline, CDR1 SGHTA and CDR2 FQGNSA. Trimming removed 0 bases at V and 1 base at J, with 6 bases between. The CDR3 nucleotides are TGTGCCAGCAGCTTAGCGGGGGGGAACACTGAAGCTTTCTTT. This sequence encodes CASSLAGGNTEAFF.

Worth noting for this clone: Other DNA variants within this sample encode the same CDR3. The rearrangement links TRBV5-1 to TRBJ2-1, with TRBD2 identical over 7 bases. The V and J ends lost 0 bases and 0 bases, in that order; junction bases with no gene match: 0. This CDR3 spans 15 amino acids. Germline CDR1 SGHRS, CDR2 YFSETQ. CDR3 amino acids: CASSLGGSSYNEQFF. The CDR3 bases are TGCGCCAGCAGCTTGGGCGGGAGCTCCTACAATGAGCAGTTCTTC.

This chain links TRBV18 with TRBJ2-1; D gene uncertain. The CDR3 totals 11 residues. Trimming removed 4 bases from V and 6 bases from J, with 4 bases in between. Germline assignment: CDR1 KGHSH and CDR2 LQKENI. CDR3 nucleotides: TGTGCCAGCTCACTGGGCAATGAGCAGTTCTTC. The encoded protein is CASSLGNEQFF.

This chain connects TRBV18 to TRBJ2-1, with 9 bases aligning to TRBD1. V lost 3 bases and J lost 3; bases outside the gene matches: 9. Germline CDR1 KGHSH, CDR2 LQKENI. There are 17 residues in the CDR3. The CDR3 sequence: CASSPNTRQGGYNEQFF. The CDR3 nucleotides read TGTGCCAGCTCACCGAATACTAGACAGGGGGGCTACAATGAGCAGTTCTTC.

This clone was counted once. V is TRBV19 and J is TRBJ1-2, with D possibly matching TRBD1 (5 bases). This CDR3 is built from 15 residues. Deletions cut 10 bases from V and 4 bases from J, with 22 bases between. Looked up from germline, CDR1 is LNHDA and CDR2 is SQIVND (reference sequence). In DNA, the CDR3 is TGTGCCACCCTAGACAGAGGGACGGGGGGCTATGGCTACACCTTC. Its translation: CATLDRGTGGYGYTF.

The chain carries TRBV20-1 and TRBJ1-2; D not certain. CDR1 and CDR2 from the germline V gene are DFQATT and SNEGSKA (reference sequence). Deletions cut 6 bases from V and 7 bases from J, with 9 bases between. The CDR3 spans 10 residues. This chain's CDR3 is CSALGRGYTF. In DNA form, the CDR3 reads TGCAGTGCCCTTGGCCGTGGCTACACCTTC.

This clone was seen only once. The genes are TRBV15 and TRBJ2-5, with D possibly matching TRBD2 (6 bases). Germline lookup yields CDR1 LNHNV and CDR2 YYDKDF (reference sequence). V was clipped by 5 bases and J by 5 bases, with 18 bases between them. The CDR3 is 15 amino acids. The CDR3 loop is CATSERGGGRETQYF. The CDR3 nucleotides read TGTGCCACCAGCGAACGCGGCGGTGGGAGGGAGACCCAGTACTTC.

V and J are TRBV5-6 and TRBJ2-5, with D tentatively TRBD1 or TRBD2 (5 bases each). The CDR3 is 15 residues long. Germline assignment: CDR1 SGHDT and CDR2 YYEEEE. V lost 3 bases and J lost 1, with 13 bases in between. The CDR3 sequence: CASSSGPYAQETQYF. Written as DNA, the CDR3 is TGTGCCAGCAGCTCGGGACCCTATGCCCAAGAGACCCAGTACTTC. The full variable domain, completed using reference TRBV5-6 and TRBJ2-5, is DAGVTQSPTHLIKTRGQQVTLRCSPKSGHDTVSWYQQALGQGPQFIFQYYEEEERQRGNFPDRFSGHQFPNYSSELNVNALLLGDSALYLCASSSGPYAQETQYFGPGTRLLVL.

V is TRBV7-9 and J is TRBJ2-4; 13 bases are a match to TRBD2. J gave up 7 bases and V 3 bases, and 6 bases lay outside the gene matches. This CDR3 is 16 amino acids long. From germline, CDR1 is SEHNR and CDR2 FQNEAQ (reference sequence). DNA of the CDR3: TGTGCCAGCAGCTTGGCGACTAGCGGGGGGATGAACATTCAGTACTTC. It encodes CASSLATSGGMNIQYF.

V usage is TRBV7-6 and J usage is TRBJ2-1; 7 bases line up with TRBD2. V dropped 1 base and J dropped 7; count of bases not matched to a gene: 10. Germline V gives CDR1 SGHVS, CDR2 FNYEAQ. This CDR3 contains 16 residues. In DNA, the CDR3 is TGTGCCAGCAGCTTAGAGGGTCGACTAGCCCGAAATGAGCAGTTCTTC. Its translation: CASSLEGRLARNEQFF.

The genes are TRBV9 and TRBJ1-2; D call uncertain. The CDR3 runs to 15 residues. V lost 2 bases and J lost 2, with 13 bases in between. Per germline, CDR1 SGDLS and CDR2 YYNGEE. The CDR3 protein is CASSVAPGRNYGYTF. For the CDR3, the DNA is TGTGCCAGCAGCGTTGCCCCGGGCAGGAACTATGGCTACACCTTC.

The chain uses TRBV4-1 and TRBJ2-5, with TRBD1 matching 9 bases. The germline gives CDR1 MGHRA, CDR2 YSYEKL. V gave up 3 bases and J gave up 4 bases; unmatched junction bases: 9. There are 16 residues in the CDR3. The CDR3 region is CASSQHPGQGGETQYF. CDR3 nucleotides: TGCGCCAGCAGCCAGCACCCGGGACAGGGCGGAGAGACCCAGTACTTC.

The chain joins TRBV7-2 to TRBJ1-5, with D possibly being TRBD1 (6 bases). The germline CDR1 and CDR2 sequences are SGHTA and FQGNSA. Deletions cut 2 bases from V and 1 base from J, with 12 bases between. This CDR3 has 16 residues. The DNA for the CDR3 is TGTGCCAGCAGCTTATTTGGGGGCGGAAGCAATCAGCCCCAGCATTTT. Its translation is CASSLFGGGSNQPQHF.